These T cell receptor beta chains were read from a single sample in a study of CD8 T cells in Susac syndrome. TCRdb reprocessed the immunoSEQ multiplex PCR reads via MiXCR and lists one record per CDR3 protein. The profile shows approximately 180,000 distinct CDR3 sequences, about 91% of them singletons. Sequences were obtained from CD4+ T cells from PBMCs. The receptors shown here come from a human donor with Susac syndrome. The CDR3 runs from the conserved cysteine through the conserved F or W. Each record gives: D gene, clone size, J gene, V gene, CDR3 DNA, CDR3 protein. D genes are given only for firm matches. Not all rows give a size; the values are once, few, many and, for expanded clones, a class.

>-|-|TRBJ2-7|TRBV12-3/TRBV12-4
TGTGCCAGCAGCCAGAGCAGGCTCCCCTACGAGCAGTACTTC
CASSQSRLPYEQYF
>TRBD1|-|TRBJ1-1|TRBV19
TGTGCCAGTAGCCGGGGACAGCCACTCACTGAAGCTTTCTTT
CASSRGQPLTEAFF
>-|-|TRBJ1-2|TRBV6-1
TGTGCCAGCAGTACTTTACAGGTTGGCTACACCTTC
CASSTLQVGYTF
>-|-|TRBJ2-1|TRBV21-1
TGTGCCAGCAGCAAAGGTCGTTGGCCCTACAATGAGCAGTTCTTC
CASSKGRWPYNEQFF
>-|-|TRBJ2-5|TRBV7-6
TGTGCCAGCAGCCAGCGGGTTCAAGAGACCCAGTACTTC
CASSQRVQETQYF
>TRBD2|-|TRBJ2-5|TRBV9
TGTGCCAGCAGCCCCGGGGCGGGGGGCTTCCGACAAGAGACCCAGTACTTC
CASSPGAGGFRQETQYF
>-|-|TRBJ2-7|TRBV18
TGTGCCAGCTCACCAACCCTGGCATCCTCCGCCCTCGAGCAGTACTTC
CASSPTLASSALEQYF
>TRBD2|-|TRBJ2-1|TRBV5-1
TGCGCCAGCAGTAGCGGGAGGGCCCTGAATGAGCAGTTCTTC
CASSSGRALNEQFF
>-|-|TRBJ1-1|TRBV29-1
TGCAGCGTTCGGGACACGAACACTGAAGCTTTCTTT
CSVRDTNTEAFF
>TRBD2|-|TRBJ2-7|TRBV3-1
TGTGCCAGCAGCCTGGGACTAGCGGACTACGAGCAGTACTTC
CASSLGLADYEQYF
>TRBD2|-|TRBJ2-1|TRBV14
TGTGCCAGCAGCCAAATACTAGCGGGGAACAATGAGCAGTTCTTC
CASSQILAGNNEQFF
>-|-|TRBJ2-4|TRBV6-1
TGTGCCTCGGACCTTGGGGGGAGCATTCAGTACTTC
CASDLGGSIQYF
>-|-|TRBJ2-6|TRBV19
TGTGCCAGTACCAGGTTTGAGGGAAAGGGGGCCAACGTCCTGACTTTC
CASTRFEGKGANVLTF
>-|-|TRBJ1-2|TRBV20-1
TGCAGTGCCCCAACGAGGGCTAACTATGGCTACACCTTC
CSAPTRANYGYTF
>-|-|TRBJ1-6|TRBV27
TGTGCCAGCAGTAGGGAATCGAATTCACCCCTCCACTTT
CASSRESNSPLHF
>-|-|TRBJ2-5|TRBV28
TGTGCCAGCAGTTGGGGAGGACGGATACAAGAGACCCAGTACTTC
CASSWGGRIQETQYF
>TRBD2|once|TRBJ2-1|TRBV3-1
TGTGCCAGCAGCCAAGCTGGGACTAGCGCGAGCAATGAGCAGTTCTTC
CASSQAGTSASNEQFF
>TRBD1|-|TRBJ2-4|TRBV27
TGTGCCAGCAGTGTAACAGGGGAAAACATTCAGTACTTC
CASSVTGENIQYF
>TRBD2|-|TRBJ2-1|TRBV6-6
TGTGCCAGCATTCGGACTAGCGGGTGGAATGAGCAGTTCTTC
CASIRTSGWNEQFF
>-|-|TRBJ2-5|TRBV19
TGTGCCAGTAGTATAGCGGGGATCGAGACCCAGTACTTC
CASSIAGIETQYF
>TRBD1|-|TRBJ2-1|TRBV6-1
TGTGCCAGCAGACGGACAGGGGTACACTCCTACAATGAGCAGTTCTTC
CASRRTGVHSYNEQFF
>TRBD1|-|TRBJ1-1|TRBV7-9
TGTGCCAGCAGGCAGGGGGAGGGCACTGAAGCTTTCTTT
CASRQGEGTEAFF
>-|-|TRBJ2-1|TRBV4-1
TGCGCCAGCAGCCAAGATATTGGGACTGCCTACAATGAGCAGTTCTTC
CASSQDIGTAYNEQFF
>TRBD1|-|TRBJ1-1|TRBV5-1
TGCGCCAGCAGCGTGGGACAGTCGAACACTGAAGCTTTCTTT
CASSVGQSNTEAFF
>TRBD1|-|TRBJ1-5|TRBV5-1
TGCGCCAGCAGTTCGGGACAGCCCAATCAGCCCCAGCATTTT
CASSSGQPNQPQHF
>TRBD2|-|TRBJ2-1|TRBV12-3/TRBV12-4
TGTGCCAGCAGCCCCCGAGGGGGGTTAGCGGGAGATCTGTTCTTC
CASSPRGGLAGDLFF
>TRBD1|-|TRBJ1-5|TRBV12-3/TRBV12-4
TGTGCCAGCACCTGGACAGGGAGAGGCCAGCCCCAGCATTTT
CASTWTGRGQPQHF
>TRBD1|-|TRBJ1-2|TRBV12-3/TRBV12-4
TGTGCCAGCAGTTTTGGGACAGGACGTGCGAACTATGGCTACACCTTC
CASSFGTGRANYGYTF
>-|-|TRBJ2-5|TRBV28
TGTGCCAGCCGATGGGGTTCCGAGACCCAGTACTTC
CASRWGSETQYF
>TRBD2|-|TRBJ2-1|TRBV5-1
TGCGCCAGCAGCTTGGTGCTAACTAGCGGGAGGTACAATGAGCAGTTCTTC
CASSLVLTSGRYNEQFF
>-|-|TRBJ1-1|TRBV27
TGTGCCAGCAGTTTTTGGGGGGTGAACACTGAAGCTTTCTTT
CASSFWGVNTEAFF
>TRBD1|-|TRBJ1-6|TRBV30
TGTGCCTGGAGTCCCATGACAGGGGGCGGGATTTCACCCCTCCACTTT
CAWSPMTGGGISPLHF
>TRBD2|-|TRBJ2-7|TRBV9
TGTGCCAGCAGCGTCGGGACTAGCGTCTACGAGCAGTACTTC
CASSVGTSVYEQYF
>-|-|TRBJ2-6|TRBV20-1
TGCAGTGCTAGAGATGGGGCTGGGGCCAACGTCCTGACTTTC
CSARDGAGANVLTF
>-|-|TRBJ1-2|TRBV28
TGTGCCAGCAGTATCGGGTCAGTTAACTATGGCTACACCTTC
CASSIGSVNYGYTF
>TRBD1|-|TRBJ2-1|TRBV12-3/TRBV12-4
TGTGCCAGCAGTGGCCGACAGGGCGGCAATGAGCAGTTCTTC
CASSGRQGGNEQFF
>TRBD2|-|TRBJ2-7|TRBV7-6
TGTGCCAGCAGCTTTGGGACTAGCGGGAGGACCGAGCAGTACTTC
CASSFGTSGRTEQYF
>-|-|TRBJ2-5|TRBV4-1
TGCGCCAGCAGCCGAAGCGACCGGGCGCAGACCCAGTACTTC
CASSRSDRAQTQYF
>-|-|TRBJ2-3|TRBV28
TGTGCCAGCTATACCACAGGGAAGGGCACAGATACGCAGTATTTT
CASYTTGKGTDTQYF
>-|-|TRBJ2-7|TRBV5-1
TGCGCCAGCAGCGCCGGACTCGCCTACGAGCAGTACTTC
CASSAGLAYEQYF
>TRBD2|once|TRBJ2-3|TRBV13
TGTGCCAGCAGCGGGACTAGCGGGGGAAGTCGTACAGATACGCAGTATTTT
CASSGTSGGSRTDTQYF
>-|-|TRBJ2-7|TRBV28
TGTGCCAGCTGCGATAGAGCCTACGAGCAGTACTTC
CASCDRAYEQYF
>TRBD2|-|TRBJ2-4|TRBV2
TGTGCCAGCAGTGAAGAGGCTAGCGGGGGAAACATTCAGTACTTC
CASSEEASGGNIQYF
>TRBD1|-|TRBJ2-7|TRBV12-3/TRBV12-4
TGTGCCAGCAGTTTAATCTTGGACAGGGTGCCCTACGAGCAGTACTTC
CASSLILDRVPYEQYF
>TRBD2|-|TRBJ2-2|TRBV4-1
TGCGCCAGCAGCCAAGAAGCGGGGGACTTCACCGGGGAGCTGTTTTTT
CASSQEAGDFTGELFF
>-|-|TRBJ2-3|TRBV10-3
TGTGCCATCAGTGAAAGTGGGAAAGGAAGCACAGATACGCAGTATTTT
CAISESGKGSTDTQYF
>TRBD1|-|TRBJ1-1|TRBV27
TGTGCCAGCAGTTTAAAGGGGGCGTATGAAGCTTTCTTT
CASSLKGAYEAFF
>TRBD1|-|TRBJ2-2|TRBV5-1
TGCGCCAGCAGCTTGGGACAGGGATCGAACACCGGGGAGCTGTTTTTT
CASSLGQGSNTGELFF
>-|-|TRBJ1-3|TRBV2
TGTGCCAGCACAGACAACTCTGGAAACACCATATATTTT
CASTDNSGNTIYF